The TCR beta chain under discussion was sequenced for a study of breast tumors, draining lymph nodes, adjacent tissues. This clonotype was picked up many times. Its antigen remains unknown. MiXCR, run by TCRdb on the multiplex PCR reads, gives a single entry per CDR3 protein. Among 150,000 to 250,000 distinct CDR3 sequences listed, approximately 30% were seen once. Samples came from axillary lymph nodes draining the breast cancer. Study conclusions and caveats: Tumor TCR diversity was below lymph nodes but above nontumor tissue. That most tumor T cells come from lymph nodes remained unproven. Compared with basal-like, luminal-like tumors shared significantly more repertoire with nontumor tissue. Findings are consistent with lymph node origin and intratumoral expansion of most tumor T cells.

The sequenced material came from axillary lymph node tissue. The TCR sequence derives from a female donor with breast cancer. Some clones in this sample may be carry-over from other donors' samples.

CDR3 in DNA: TGCAGTGCGCGGACTAGCGCGGGCTTTTCGGTCGAGCAGTACTTC. It codes for CSARTSAGFSVEQYF. The rearrangement joins TRBV20-1 to TRBJ2-7, with 9 bases fitting TRBD2. This CDR3 spans 15 amino acids. Trimming took 6 bases from V and 6 from J; bases not matched to a gene: 15. Germline V gives CDR1 DFQATT, CDR2 SNEGSKA (reference sequence).